This T cell receptor (beta chain) was recorded in a study of graft-versus-host responses after intestinal transplantation. This CDR3 is built from 15 residues. This clone was picked up one time. The junction departs from the called germline gene at one end, perhaps through a read error. Libraries were prepared by immunoSEQ multiplex PCR; TCRdb keeps only in-frame clonotypes and omits some of them. This sample carries about 47,000 clones, 85% to 95% of them seen once, and the ten largest clones take around 1.5%. The origin of this receptor is a human patient who received an intestinal transplant, so some T cells may come from the graft donor. V and J are TRBV5-3 and TRBJ1-1, with D uncertain. TRBV5-3 is an ORF, with its function uncertain. This sample comprised PBMCs, obtained more than 310 days after intestinal transplant. The CDR3 DNA reads TGTGCCAGCAGCTCGGACGACATGTCGAACACTGAAGCTTTCTTT. The encoded protein is CASSSDDMSNTEAFF.